This T cell receptor beta chain emerged from a study of early T cells in non-severe SARS-CoV-2 infection. The overall study: Sequencing was performed on bulk RNA from unsorted whole blood, leaving chains unpaired. Study observations and caveats: Missing private and CD4 specificities, VDJdb matching favored anti-spike CD8 responses.

This clonotype has ten or more counts. Its antigen is undetermined. This CDR3 is 13 amino acids long. V was shortened by 5 bases and J by 0 bases, with 4 bases between the two germline ends. Individual cDNA molecules were tagged with unique molecular identifiers, the study reported. TCRdb re-called the 5' RACE reads through MiXCR, storing one row per CDR3 protein. The repertoire consists of around 100,000 distinct CDR3 sequences, with 16% occurring once and the leading ten covering over 0.95%. Sequencing was done on a sample of whole blood. The receptor was derived from an adult who was a healthcare worker with PCR-confirmed SARS-CoV-2 infection or an uninfected control (not recorded which). The chain carries TRBV12-3 or TRBV12-4 and TRBJ2-2; D gene unclear. Here the CDR3 reads CASSSSNTGELFF. CDR3 nucleotide sequence: TGTGCCAGCAGTAGTTCGAACACCGGGGAGCTGTTTTTT.